This TCR beta chain was retrieved from a study of blood T cell repertoires in COVID-19. Profiling relied on immunoSEQ multiplex PCR, and the TCRdb table lists in-frame clones only, not all of them. Here the sample spans approximately 260,000 clones, roughly 80% being singletons. Ages ranged from roughly 18 to 100 years, with residence in about 23 US areas. Among Cohort 3 donors, those recovered had two negative PCRs, clearance, or symptom resolution. The CDR3 consists of 15 residues. From germline, CDR1 is PRHDT and CDR2 FYEKMQ (reference sequence). The germline V and J ends were trimmed by 3 bases and 1 base, with 7 bases remaining between them.

This sequence originates from a man aged 45-65 years who had recovered from COVID-19. The material sequenced was PBMCs or T cells enriched from blood (not recorded which). This chain links TRBV13 with TRBJ2-6; D ambiguous. In DNA form, the CDR3 reads TGTGCCAGCAGCTTTCGGGTGTCTGGGGCCAACGTCCTGACTTTC. Translated, it gives CASSFRVSGANVLTF. Complete variable domain (other parts from reference TRBV13 and TRBJ2-6): AAGVIQSPRHLIKEKRETATLKCYPIPRHDTVYWYQQGPGQDPQFLISFYEKMQSDKGSIPDRFSAQQFSDYHSELNMSSLELGDSALYFCASSFRVSGANVLTFGAGSRLTVL.